The present T cell receptor (beta chain) was sequenced within a study of blood T cell repertoires in COVID-19. In assigning cohorts, the study relied on participant-reported clinical history. Repertoires were generated with immunoSEQ multiplex PCR, while TCRdb's copy carries only in-frame clones and drops some. There are about 280,000 clones in the sample; around 88% occur only once, and 6% to 7% lies in the top ten. CDR3 length: 15 residues. CDR1 is SGHRS and CDR2 is YFSETQ in the germline V gene. V was pared by 0 bases and J by 7 bases, with 11 bases between. The sample holds a few counts of this clone.

This TCR came from a woman between 40 and 55 years old who had recovered from COVID-19. The sequencing sample was made of PBMCs or T cells enriched from blood (not recorded which). The chain carries TRBV5-1 and TRBJ1-6; tentative D call: TRBD1 (6 bases). The CDR3 nucleotides are TGCGCCAGCAGCTTGGGCTGGACAGTCAATTCACCCCTCCACTTT. This translates into CASSLGWTVNSPLHF.